Detailed here is one T cell receptor (beta chain). The antigen remains unidentified. These data belong to a study of blood T cells in healthy people across ages. Study-wide results and limits: What prevented conclusive comparison of naive and antigen-experienced cells was that PBMCs were unsorted. Long-lived donors carried more naive CD4+ cells and greater diversity than aged donors.

The CDR3 has 14 amino acids. Per germline, CDR1 LGHDT and CDR2 YNNKEL (reference sequence). V lost 5 bases and J lost 4, with 12 bases in between. Per sample, no less than 6 micrograms of total RNA were extracted. A second PCR, run for roughly 7 to 11 cycles, used a sample-barcoded 5' primer plus a J-beta primer mix. CDR3-containing paired-end reads numbered at least 2.5 million in each sample. TCRdb re-called the 5' RACE reads through MiXCR, storing one row per CDR3 protein. There are about 1,000,000 distinct CDR3 sequences in the sample; under 45% occur only once, and 15% to 20% lies in the top ten.

The TCR originated in a woman aged 60-70 years in good health. Specimen: blood. The J gene is TRBJ2-1, the V gene TRBV3-1, with D perhaps TRBD2 (6 bases). CDR3 in amino acids: CASSATEGYNEQFF. In nucleotides, the CDR3 is TGTGCCAGCAGCGCAACGGAGGGATACAATGAGCAGTTCTTC.